Described below is a single T cell receptor beta chain sequence and its context. This record comes from a study of blood T cell repertoires in COVID-19. The overall study: Specimens from acute and convalescent COVID-19 originated in the United States, Italy and Spain.

Data came from immunoSEQ multiplex PCR; TCRdb stores just in-frame clones and leaves some out. In the table there are 45,000 to 55,000 clones, around 88% of which are singletons. The specimen sequenced was peripheral blood. The source of this sequence is a woman aged 80 or older with acute or convalescent COVID-19.

The CDR3 loop is CASTSGRAVADTQYF. DNA for the CDR3: TGCGCCAGTACAAGCGGGAGGGCCGTCGCCGATACGCAGTATTTT. V is TRBV5-1 and J is TRBJ2-3; 10 bases line up with TRBD2. This CDR3 contains 15 residues. Germline assignment: CDR1 SGHRS and CDR2 YFSETQ. The junction had 12 bases not matched to a gene; V was cut back by 8 bases and J by 6 bases.